This is a list of T cell receptor beta chains from one sample in a study of OX40 agonist ivuxolimab in advanced cancers. This table comes from immunoSEQ multiplex PCR, and its TCRdb copy is limited to in-frame clones, with some not included. The sample includes about 80,000 clones, over 85% of them seen just once. Sequenced material: CD4+ or CD8+ T cells sorted from blood, taken in a trial of the OX40 agonist ivuxolimab. These TCRs come from an adult with an advanced solid tumor such as melanoma, head and neck, liver or kidney cancer. CDR3s include the opening cysteine and the closing phenylalanine or tryptophan. The order of the fields is D gene, J gene, clone size, V gene, CDR3 protein, CDR3 DNA. D genes are given only for firm matches. Size tells how often a clone was seen (once, few, many) or the class of an expanded clone, and some rows leave it out.

- | TRBJ2-7 | - | TRBV7-9 | CASSSGWSEQYF | TGTGCCAGCAGCTCCGGATGGAGCGAGCAGTACTTC
TRBD1 | TRBJ1-2 | - | TRBV11-3 | CASSLYRGIGYGYTF | TGTGCCAGCAGCTTATACAGGGGGATTGGCTATGGCTACACCTTC
TRBD2 | TRBJ2-3 | once | TRBV18 | CASSPRTSGTADTQYF | TGTGCCAGCTCACCCCGGACTAGCGGGACCGCAGATACGCAGTATTTT
- | TRBJ1-5 | - | TRBV15 | CATSPRAANQPQHF | TGTGCCACCAGCCCTAGGGCCGCGAATCAGCCCCAGCATTTT
- | TRBJ2-3 | - | TRBV4-3 | CASSQDRLGLLADTQYF | TGCGCCAGCAGCCAAGATCGCCTGGGACTTTTAGCGGATACGCAGTATTTT
- | TRBJ2-7 | - | TRBV28 | CASSLSRTVGNEQYF | TGTGCCAGCAGTTTATCCCGGACAGTAGGAAACGAGCAGTACTTC
- | TRBJ1-2 | - | TRBV5-6 | CASMVLADGYNYGYTF | TGTGCCAGCATGGTGTTGGCGGATGGGTATAACTATGGCTACACCTTC
- | TRBJ2-1 | - | TRBV4-1 | CASSHYARGHEQFF | TGCGCCAGCAGCCATTACGCCCGGGGCCATGAGCAGTTCTTC
- | TRBJ1-2 | - | TRBV27 | CASSLVDGYGYTF | TGTGCCAGCAGTTTGGTTGATGGTTATGGCTACACCTTC
TRBD2 | TRBJ2-1 | - | TRBV7-7 | CASSLEAGGSNEQFF | TGTGCTAGCAGCTTAGAAGCGGGAGGTTCCAATGAGCAGTTCTTC
TRBD1 | TRBJ1-1 | - | TRBV5-5 | CASRRDRGGAEAFF | TGTGCCAGCAGACGGGACAGGGGAGGAGCTGAAGCTTTCTTT
TRBD2 | TRBJ2-1 | - | TRBV2 | CASTRLAGGNEQFF | TGTGCCAGCACTCGACTAGCGGGGGGCAATGAGCAGTTCTTC
- | TRBJ1-5 | - | TRBV4-3 | CASSQGHWGVTNQPQHF | TGCGCCAGCAGCCAAGGTCATTGGGGGGTGACCAATCAGCCCCAGCATTTT
TRBD2 | TRBJ2-1 | - | TRBV2 | CASSGTSGRSYNEQFF | TGTGCCAGCAGTGGGACTAGCGGGAGGAGTTACAATGAGCAGTTCTTC
TRBD1 | TRBJ2-5 | - | TRBV7-9 | CASSPRQGALQETQYF | TGTGCCAGCAGTCCTCGACAGGGGGCACTCCAAGAGACCCAGTACTTC
TRBD1 | TRBJ2-2 | - | TRBV4-3 | CASSQEGQGVGELFF | TGCGCCAGCAGCCAAGAAGGACAGGGTGTCGGGGAGCTGTTTTTT
TRBD2 | TRBJ2-7 | - | TRBV7-3 | CASSLGTTGIEQYF | TGTGCCAGCAGCTTAGGGACTACCGGCATCGAGCAGTACTTC
- | TRBJ2-1 | - | TRBV27 | CASSPTLTLGNEQFF | TGTGCCAGCAGTCCAACCCTAACCTTAGGCAATGAGCAGTTCTTC
TRBD1 | TRBJ2-7 | - | TRBV6-5 | CASSLIRDSYEQYF | TGTGCCAGCAGTCTCATTCGGGACAGCTACGAGCAGTACTTC
- | TRBJ1-4 | - | TRBV28 | CASSLPGSNEKLFF | TGTGCCAGCAGTTTGCCGGGCTCTAATGAAAAACTGTTTTTT
TRBD2 | TRBJ2-7 | - | TRBV28 | CASSLTSGPAYEQYF | TGTGCCAGCAGTCTCACTAGCGGGCCGGCCTACGAGCAGTACTTC
TRBD2 | TRBJ2-5 | - | TRBV28 | CASRLGGFQETQYF | TGTGCCAGCAGACTCGGGGGGTTCCAAGAGACCCAGTACTTC
TRBD1 | TRBJ2-7 | - | TRBV6-5 | CASSLGTAYEQYF | TGTGCCAGCAGTCTCGGGACAGCCTACGAGCAGTACTTC
TRBD2 | TRBJ2-7 | once | TRBV27 | CASSPWASGPTYEQYF | TGTGCCAGCAGCCCATGGGCTAGCGGGCCTACCTACGAGCAGTACTTC
TRBD2 | TRBJ2-3 | - | TRBV2 | CASLAGITDTQYF | TGTGCCAGCCTAGCGGGGATCACAGATACGCAGTATTTT
TRBD1 | TRBJ2-7 | - | TRBV5-4 | CASSPDGTGVYEQYF | TGTGCCAGCAGCCCCGATGGGACAGGGGTCTACGAGCAGTACTTC
- | TRBJ1-2 | - | TRBV7-9 | CASSPVRADVLNYGYTF | TGTGCCAGCAGCCCGGTCCGGGCCGACGTTCTTAACTATGGCTACACCTTC
- | TRBJ2-7 | - | TRBV6-5 | CASSYLGEQYF | TGTGCCAGCAGTTACTTGGGCGAGCAGTACTTC
- | TRBJ2-7 | - | TRBV7-9 | CASSFEGDGLREQYF | TGTGCCAGCAGCTTTGAGGGGGACGGTCTCCGCGAGCAGTACTTC
TRBD2 | TRBJ2-7 | - | TRBV11-2 | CASSLNTAGAGEQYF | TGTGCCAGCAGCTTAAACACGGCGGGAGCGGGGGAGCAGTACTTC
TRBD1 | TRBJ1-5 | - | TRBV28 | CASSLGQGWQPQHF | TGTGCCAGCAGTCTGGGACAGGGCTGGCAGCCCCAGCATTTT
- | TRBJ1-1 | - | TRBV7-8 | CASRGDINPEAFF | TGTGCCAGCAGGGGGGACATTAACCCTGAAGCTTTCTTT
- | TRBJ2-5 | - | TRBV19 | CASRGARQETQYF | TGTGCCAGTAGGGGGGCGAGGCAGGAGACCCAGTACTTC
- | TRBJ2-3 | - | TRBV19 | CASRDFRTDTQYF | TGTGCCAGTAGGGACTTTCGCACAGATACGCAGTATTTT
TRBD2 | TRBJ2-7 | - | TRBV30 | CAWSTSGSSYEQYF | TGTGCCTGGAGTACTAGCGGGAGCTCCTACGAGCAGTACTTC
TRBD2 | TRBJ2-1 | - | TRBV27 | CASSPDPGLAAEQFF | TGTGCCAGCAGTCCAGACCCGGGACTAGCTGCTGAGCAGTTCTTC
- | TRBJ2-1 | - | TRBV19 | CASSWVGSSYNEQFF | TGTGCCAGTAGTTGGGTCGGGAGCTCCTACAATGAGCAGTTCTTC
TRBD1 | TRBJ2-1 | - | TRBV13 | CASSRGTGGSYNEQFF | TGTGCCAGCAGTCGCGGGACAGGGGGCTCCTACAATGAGCAGTTCTTC
TRBD2 | TRBJ2-2 | - | TRBV29-1 | CSVEGEGTNTGELFF | TGCAGCGTTGAAGGGGAGGGCACGAACACCGGGGAGCTGTTTTTT
- | TRBJ2-3 | - | TRBV11-2 | CASSQGPGREYF | TGTGCCAGCAGCCAGGGGCCGGGACGTGAGTATTTT
- | TRBJ2-1 | - | TRBV7-9 | CASSPRGTLNNEQFF | TGTGCCAGCAGCCCAAGGGGGACATTAAACAATGAGCAGTTCTTC
- | TRBJ2-3 | - | TRBV4-3 | CASSQDGQGTDTQYF | TGCGCCAGCAGCCAAGATGGGCAGGGAACAGATACGCAGTATTTT
TRBD1 | TRBJ2-3 | - | TRBV6-6 | CASSPTGGTDTQYF | TGTGCCAGCAGTCCCACAGGGGGTACAGATACGCAGTATTTT
TRBD1 | TRBJ2-7 | - | TRBV27 | CASSFGTGTYEQYF | TGTGCCAGCAGTTTTGGGACAGGGACCTACGAGCAGTACTTC
- | TRBJ2-1 | - | TRBV11-2 | CASSFGSWNEQFF | TGTGCCAGCAGCTTCGGGAGTTGGAATGAGCAGTTCTTC
- | TRBJ1-2 | - | TRBV7-9 | CASSLEEKVGTYGYTF | TGTGCCAGCAGCTTAGAAGAAAAGGTTGGGACCTATGGCTACACCTTC
- | TRBJ2-7 | once | TRBV14 | CASSQGGHREQYF | TGTGCCAGCAGCCAAGGGGGCCATCGCGAGCAGTACTTC